This paragraph reports one T cell receptor beta chain. The data were obtained in a study of OX40 agonist ivuxolimab in advanced cancers. Trimming took off 6 bases at V and 0 bases at J, with 9 bases between the two ends. The CDR3 loop spans 14 amino acids. Germline values: CDR1 SGHTA, CDR2 FQGNSA. Sequencing was performed with immunoSEQ multiplex PCR; in TCRdb, only in-frame clones are kept and a portion is missing. The table includes some 83,000 clones, more than 85% detected once. Specimen: CD4+ or CD8+ T cells sorted from blood, collected in a trial of the OX40 agonist ivuxolimab. The chain joins TRBV7-2 to TRBJ2-4; D is possibly TRBD2 (6 bases). This TCR came from an adult with an advanced solid tumor such as melanoma, head and neck, liver or kidney cancer. CDR3 protein: CASRYGGAKNIQYF. DNA of the CDR3: TGTGCCAGCAGATACGGGGGAGCCAAAAACATTCAGTACTTC.